This record concerns one T cell receptor (beta chain) sequence. There are a few counts of this clonotype. Its specific antigen is unknown. No quality values exist for individual bases; no much larger clone is one base distant. The library was made by 5' RACE. The instrument was an Illumina HiSeq 2000. A universal primer binding site was added through template switching, and the final cDNA carried a unique molecular identifier so that TCR cDNA molecules could be counted accurately. Specific primers in the conserved constant-segment region were used to synthesize first-strand cDNA for the TCR alpha and beta chains. To control for contamination, each cDNA library was double barcoded with a SMART-Mk sample barcode plus Illumina barcodes. TruSeq adapter sequences and Illumina sample barcodes were added in two successive PCR steps. TCR alpha and beta cDNA libraries were sequenced on the Illumina HiSeq platform with custom primers. In the source study's methods: Raw reads were processed with MiGEC to extract unique molecular identifiers, and MiXCR was used to determine CDR3 positions. Recombination models were inferred per individual with the repgenHMM and IGoR tools using an EM algorithm. Shared clonotypes were analyzed with the tcR package in R, and sharing was normalized by the product of cloneset sizes. To study raw recombination free of thymic and clonal selection effects, out-of-frame nonproductive sequences were analyzed. The public reads were run again by TCRdb, first through fastp at Q25 and then through MiXCR, and only productive beta chains were kept. Every distinct CDR3 protein forms one entry, paired with its most common genes and DNA. The V and J calls were not made by the authors but by TCRdb's processing. The sample table contains under 900,000 distinct CDR3 sequences; only one count was recorded for 10% to 15% of them. The top ten clonotypes cover under 2% of the sample.

The CDR3 covers 14 residues, taking in both the cysteine and the phenylalanine. Of the read, only the CDR3 DNA is kept; its 42 bases are in frame from base 1. V and J are truncated by 4 bases and 5 bases respectively, leaving an intervening sequence of 13 bases. In the germline V gene, CDR1 corresponds to SGDLS and CDR2 to YYNGEE. This sample is part of a study of identical twins (dated by TCRdb to the mid-2010s). Study-level background: To test whether fetal clonotypes persist, the study used deep sequencing on TCR alpha and beta repertoires from monozygotic twins, unrelated adults of various ages, and cord blood. To rule out contamination, the twin experiments were replicated at different times with different library preparation protocols.

Every donor in the study was a healthy Caucasian. Three pairs of female monozygotic twins, all aged about 18 to 30 years, made up the twin cohort. Peripheral blood mononuclear cells were used as the source from which RNA for TCR libraries was isolated. What the authors observed across the whole study: Zero-insertion analyses could be partly confounded by invariant T cells such as MAIT and iNKT, though diverse VJ usage argued against such confounding for most clonotypes. Because the same donors could not be followed over many years, the conclusions relied on cross-sectional statistical analysis. Abundant cord blood beta clonotypes carried fewer insertions; young adult naive repertoires showed a weaker similar trend, while memory repertoires showed none. Recombination models systematically underestimated out-of-frame TCR alpha sharing in monozygotic twins but agreed with sharing between unrelated individuals. A weaker excess of twin sharing was found in beta out-of-frame sequences because the signal-to-noise ratio was lowered by fewer shared sequences. Out-of-frame TCR alpha sequences shared between twins showed an excess of low generation-probability sequences compared with coincidental sharing between unrelated individuals.

These same data were also listed under a study on yellow fever vaccine responses in identical twins. As the second paper documents: The authors reported that the T cell response to vaccination in identical twins appeared partly convergent and partly personalized. Focusing on identical twins, the study followed the T cell clones that responded to the vaccine, and did so with precision.

The receptor was derived from a woman aged 18 to 35 in good health. The rearrangement combines TRBV9 with TRBJ2-1; the D gene assignment is ambiguous. Sequencing input: PBMCs. The DNA sequence is as follows: TGTGCCAGCAGCCCCAGGATGATCAACAATGAGCAGTTCTTC. This yields the protein CASSPRMINNEQFF.